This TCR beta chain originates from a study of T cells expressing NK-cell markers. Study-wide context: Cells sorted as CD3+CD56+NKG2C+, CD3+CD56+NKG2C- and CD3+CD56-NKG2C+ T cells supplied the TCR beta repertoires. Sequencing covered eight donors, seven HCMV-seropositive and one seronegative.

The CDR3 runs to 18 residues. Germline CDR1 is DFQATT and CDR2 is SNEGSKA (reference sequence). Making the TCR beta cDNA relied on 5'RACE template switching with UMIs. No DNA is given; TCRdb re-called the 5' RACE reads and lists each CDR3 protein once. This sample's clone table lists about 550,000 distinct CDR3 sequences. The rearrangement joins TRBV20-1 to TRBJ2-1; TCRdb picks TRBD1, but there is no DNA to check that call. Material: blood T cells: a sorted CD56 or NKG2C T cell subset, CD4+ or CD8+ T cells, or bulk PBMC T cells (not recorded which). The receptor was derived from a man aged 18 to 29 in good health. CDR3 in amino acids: CSAPDPGGLRTPVLWQFF.